The clone carrying this TCR beta chain was picked up a small number of times. What it binds is unknown. One entry per CDR3 protein results from TCRdb running MiXCR on the 5' RACE reads. This table has about 500,000 distinct CDR3 sequences, just over 20% appearing once. This sample is drawn from a study of T-cell memory formation after mild COVID-19. Looking at the study overall: For the most part, TCR clusters were specific to one donor.

CDR1 and CDR2 from the germline V gene are KGHSH and LQKENI. Trimming stripped 3 bases from V and 3 bases from J, with 11 bases between. The CDR3 spans 14 residues. Study results and caveats: Researchers found some responding clones in pre-infection memory, a sign that cross-reactive memory joined.

The gene calls are TRBV18 and TRBJ1-1; maybe TRBD1 (5 bases). The clonotype comes from an adult woman who had mild COVID-19 (a few samples of this study predate the infection). Cell type and time point are not known. Sequencing input: PBMCs or a T cell subset sorted from them (not recorded which). CDR3 nucleotide sequence: TGTGCCAGCTCACCCCTAAGGGACCACACTGAAGCTTTCTTT. Its protein is CASSPLRDHTEAFF.